Below are 23 T cell receptor beta chains sequenced from a single sample in a study of blood T cell repertoires in COVID-19. Sequencing was performed with immunoSEQ multiplex PCR; in TCRdb, only in-frame clones are kept and a portion is missing. The sample contains roughly 7,100 clones, roughly nine tenths of which appear only once. Sequenced material: peripheral blood. All receptors derive from a man between 65 and 85 years old with active COVID-19.

As DNA, the CDR3 is TGTGCCAGCTCACCATCGACAGGTTCCAATCAGCCCCAGCATTTT. Encoded protein: CASSPSTGSNQPQHF. The chain is built from TRBV18 and TRBJ1-5; perhaps TRBD1 as D (6 bases). This CDR3 spans 15 amino acids. V was shortened by 2 bases and J by 3 bases, with 11 bases between the two germline ends. CDR1 KGHSH and CDR2 LQKENI come from the germline V gene.

This chain links TRBV6-6 with TRBJ1-1, with 7 bases lining up with TRBD1. CDR1 and CDR2 from the germline V gene are MNHNY and SVGAGI (reference sequence). The CDR3 spans 14 residues. V trimming: 6 bases; J trimming: 0 bases; junction bases outside the gene matches: 4. Here the CDR3 reads CASRPTGVNTEAFF. For the CDR3, the DNA is TGTGCCAGCAGACCCACAGGGGTGAACACTGAAGCTTTCTTT.

The chain has TRBV5-5 and TRBJ2-4; TRBD1 is a possible D gene (6 bases). The CDR3 sequence is 15 residues long. With 0 bases removed from V and 7 bases from J, the gap between germline ends came to 14 bases. Per the germline V gene, CDR1 is SGHKS and CDR2 is YYEKEE (reference sequence). The CDR3 is CASSLEVVTGNIQYF. DNA for the CDR3: TGTGCCAGCAGCTTGGAGGTGGTTACAGGGAACATTCAGTACTTC.

The CDR3: CASSLFTDRAYEKLFF. DNA for the CDR3: TGTGCCAGCAGCTTGTTCACCGACAGGGCGTACGAAAAACTGTTTTTT. The chain recombines TRBV5-6 with TRBJ1-4; 7 bases match TRBD1. Germline CDR1 is SGHDT and CDR2 is YYEEEE. After removal of 1 base from V and 8 bases from J, the junction contained 11 bases not matched to a gene. This CDR3 contains 16 residues.

This chain connects TRBV6-5 to TRBJ1-2; 8 bases match TRBD1. Germline V gene sequence: CDR1 MNHEY, CDR2 SVGAGI. The CDR3 consists of 15 residues. The V and J ends lost 7 bases and 6 bases, in that order; junction bases with no gene match: 13. CDR3 residues: CASILNRGVPNGYTF. In DNA, the CDR3 is TGTGCCAGCATCTTAAACAGGGGGGTACCAAATGGCTACACCTTC.

V gene TRBV10-3 combines with J gene TRBJ2-7, with a tentative D call TRBD1 (5 bases). CDR3 length equals 12 residues. Germline loops: CDR1 ENHRY, CDR2 SYGVKD. The V end was cut by 3 bases, the J end by 2 bases, with 5 bases between. In DNA, the CDR3 is TGTGCCATCAGTGAACAGGCCTACGAGCAGTACTTC. Residues: CAISEQAYEQYF.

This rearrangement joins TRBV6-5 to TRBJ2-7; TRBD1 matches 8 bases. With V trimmed by 1 base and J by 2 bases, 1 base remained unmatched. Looked up from germline, CDR1 is MNHEY and CDR2 is SVGAGI. This CDR3 has 14 residues. CDR3 loop: CASSYLDRAYEQYF. The CDR3 DNA follows: TGTGCCAGCAGTTACTTGGACAGGGCCTACGAGCAGTACTTC.

The chain combines TRBV4-2 with TRBJ2-5; 13 bases agree with TRBD2. Per germline, CDR1 LGHNA and CDR2 YNFKEQ. The CDR3 extends over 19 amino acids. With 2 bases clipped from V and 5 bases from J, the junction kept 14 bases outside the gene matches. CDR3 in amino acids: CASSQSFLTSGGSWETQYF. For the CDR3, the DNA is TGTGCCAGCAGCCAAAGCTTCCTGACTAGCGGGGGGAGTTGGGAGACCCAGTACTTC.

In its sample, this clone was seen a few times. The rearrangement links TRBV11-2 to TRBJ1-2; 7 bases fit TRBD1. V dropped 4 bases and J dropped 8; count of bases not matched to a gene: 10. This CDR3 has 14 residues. Germline V gene sequence: CDR1 SGHAT, CDR2 FQNNGV. CDR3 DNA: TGTGCCAGCAGCTCTATAGACAGGGTGAGCGGCTACACCTTC. It specifies CASSSIDRVSGYTF.

The rearrangement links TRBV6-2 or TRBV6-3 to TRBJ2-5; the D is unclear. The CDR3 spans 13 residues. V lost 5 bases to trimming and J lost 4 bases, with 11 bases between them. From germline, CDR1 is MNHEY and CDR2 SVGEGT. CDR3 amino acids: CASSPSRIETQYF. The CDR3 DNA reads as TGTGCCAGCAGTCCCTCGCGAATAGAGACCCAGTACTTC.

This clone was detected only a few times. This chain's CDR3 is CAISDRDSSSYEQYF. Here the CDR3 DNA reads TGTGCCATCAGTGATAGAGACAGCAGCTCCTACGAGCAGTACTTC. The V gene is TRBV10-3, the J gene TRBJ2-7; maybe TRBD1 (5 bases). The CDR3 is made up of 15 amino acids. Per the germline V gene, CDR1 is ENHRY and CDR2 is SYGVKD. The V gene lost 3 bases and the J gene lost 0 bases, with 12 bases spanning the gap.

In its sample, this clone was seen a few times. This sequence joins TRBV2 and TRBJ1-5; 7 bases map to TRBD1. This CDR3 contains 15 residues. Germline V gene data show CDR1 as SNHLY and CDR2 as FYNNEI. V shed 6 bases, J shed 2 bases, and the junction held 7 bases outside the gene matches. CDR3 residues: CASSGSGQRNQPQHF. The CDR3 DNA reads as TGTGCCAGCAGCGGATCGGGACAGCGCAATCAGCCCCAGCATTTT.

CDR3 in DNA: TGTGCCAGCAGCGGGGGGTCCCCGGTTTGGGGTCCGTTCTTC. Translating it yields CASSGGSPVWGPFF. The genes are TRBV6-2 or TRBV6-3 and TRBJ2-1; TRBD2 matches 7 bases. V was clipped by 6 bases and J by 15 bases; unmatched bases: 17. Germline V CDR1 and CDR2: MNHEY, SVGEGT. CDR3 length: 14 amino acids.

This chain links TRBV4-1 with TRBJ2-7, with D possibly TRBD2 on 6 matching bases. Trimming left V 1 base short and J 6 bases short, with 16 bases between. Germline values: CDR1 MGHRA, CDR2 YSYEKL. The CDR3 consists of 15 residues. The CDR3 reads CASSQVPGGISEQYF. As DNA, the CDR3 is TGCGCCAGCAGCCAAGTTCCCGGGGGTATTAGCGAGCAGTACTTC.

The chain uses TRBV19 and TRBJ1-5; 10 positions agree with TRBD1. Germline values: CDR1 LNHDA, CDR2 SQIVND (reference sequence). The CDR3 has 15 residues. J gave up 5 bases and V 5 bases, and 6 bases lay outside the gene matches. The CDR3 nucleotides read TGTGCCAGTAGTCCTTTTGGACAGGGGGATCAGCCCCAGCATTTT. Its translation is CASSPFGQGDQPQHF.

The rearrangement joins TRBV7-8 to TRBJ1-4, with a weak D call TRBD1 (6 bases). The CDR3 is 18 amino acids. V dropped 4 bases and J dropped 7 bases, with 25 bases sitting between them. In germline, CDR1 is SGHVS, CDR2 FQNEAQ. CDR3: CASSSSDRSFRWSEKLFF. The CDR3 bases are TGTGCCAGCAGCTCCAGCGACAGGTCTTTCAGGTGGTCTGAAAAACTGTTTTTT.

This chain joins TRBV10-3 and TRBJ2-1; a weak D match, TRBD2 (5 bases). Trimming stripped 2 bases from V and 2 bases from J, with 10 bases between. CDR3 length: 15 residues. CDR1 and CDR2 from the germline V gene are ENHRY and SYGVKD. The CDR3 loop is CAISEVLGTYNEQFF. CDR3 DNA: TGTGCCATCAGTGAGGTACTAGGCACCTACAATGAGCAGTTCTTC.

This clone has just a few counts. Other DNA sequences in the same sample also yield this CDR3. Written as DNA, the CDR3 is TGTGCCAGTAGTTCCTCTTACGAGCAGTACTTC. It codes for CASSSSYEQYF. The V gene is TRBV19, the J gene TRBJ2-7; no firm D call. The CDR3 extends over 11 amino acids. Trimming cost V 5 bases and J 4 bases, with 6 bases left between them. Per germline, CDR1 LNHDA and CDR2 SQIVND (reference sequence).

This clone was picked up a small number of times. This chain uses TRBV29-1 with TRBJ1-1; D unclear. Germline V gives CDR1 SQVTM, CDR2 ANQGSEA. This CDR3 is built from 12 residues. With 3 bases removed from V and 0 bases from J, the gap between germline ends came to 5 bases. DNA of the CDR3: TGCAGCGTTGATCCTCTGAACACTGAAGCTTTCTTT. Translated: CSVDPLNTEAFF.

This clone was detected once. The V and J genes are TRBV19 and TRBJ1-1; a possible D gene is TRBD1 (6 bases). Trimming took 3 bases from V and 5 from J, leaving 10 bases between them. The CDR3 spans 13 residues. Germline V gene lookup returns CDR1 LNHDA and CDR2 SQIVND (reference sequence). CDR3 sequence: CASSIGGATEAFF. CDR3 DNA sequence: TGTGCCAGTAGTATCGGGGGGGCTACTGAAGCTTTCTTT.

The chain recombines TRBV5-1 with TRBJ2-5; possibly TRBD2 for D (5 bases). Trimming shortened V by 0 bases and J by 2 bases, and 8 bases separated the two germline ends. The CDR3 runs to 14 residues. Germline CDR1 reads SGHRS; CDR2 reads YFSETQ. The chain's CDR3 is CASSLERVQETQYF. The CDR3 region has the DNA TGCGCCAGCAGCTTGGAGAGGGTTCAAGAGACCCAGTACTTC.

The rearrangement uses TRBV9 and TRBJ2-7; weak D call: TRBD1 (6 bases). This CDR3 has 15 residues. V lost 4 bases and J 0 bases, leaving 14 bases between the germline ends. From germline, CDR1 is SGDLS and CDR2 YYNGEE. CDR3 coding DNA: TGTGCCAGCAGCCACGGAGGACAGCCCTCCTACGAGCAGTACTTC. This codes for CASSHGGQPSYEQYF.

The rearrangement links TRBV19 to TRBJ1-5, with 7 bases that match TRBD1. Germline CDR1 LNHDA, CDR2 SQIVND (reference sequence). The CDR3 consists of 15 residues. V dropped 5 bases and J dropped 6; count of bases not matched to a gene: 10. CDR3 in DNA: TGTGCCAGTAGTGGTGTAGGGGGCCCAGTTCAGCCCCAGCATTTT. This encodes CASSGVGGPVQPQHF.